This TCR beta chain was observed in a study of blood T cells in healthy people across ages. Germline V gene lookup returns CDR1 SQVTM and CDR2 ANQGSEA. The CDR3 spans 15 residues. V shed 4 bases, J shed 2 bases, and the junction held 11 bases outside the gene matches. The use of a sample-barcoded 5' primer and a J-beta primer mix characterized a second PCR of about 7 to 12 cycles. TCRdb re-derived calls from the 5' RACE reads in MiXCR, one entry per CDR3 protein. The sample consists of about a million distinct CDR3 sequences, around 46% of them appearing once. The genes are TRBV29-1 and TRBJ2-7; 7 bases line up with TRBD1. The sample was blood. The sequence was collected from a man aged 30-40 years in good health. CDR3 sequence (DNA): TGCAGCGTTGGGCGCCCCAGGGGGAACACCTACGAGCAGTACTTC. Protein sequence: CSVGRPRGNTYEQYF.